The clone carrying this T cell receptor (beta chain) was detected ten times or more. The antigen is not known. The sample is drawn from a study of identical twins. Each cDNA held unique molecular identifiers, and template switching gave it a universal primer site. MiXCR, applied by TCRdb to the 5' RACE reads, yields one record per CDR3 protein. The sample has a few hundred thousand distinct CDR3 sequences, 24% seen once; the top ten hold around 3%. Whole-study results and caveats: Out-of-frame alpha sequences common to twins exhibited an excess of low generation probability.

The germline V gene has CDR1 SGHKS and CDR2 YYEKEE (reference sequence). The V gene lost 4 bases and the J gene lost 2 bases, with 9 bases spanning the gap. CDR3 length equals 13 residues. The same specimen was also included in a second study, on T cells expressing NK-cell markers. That source adds: Seropositivity for HCMV was found in seven of the eight sequenced donors, with one seronegative.

The source of this sequence is a woman under 30 in good health. Sequenced sample: CD4+ T cells sorted from blood. The chain has TRBV5-5 and TRBJ1-2, with D perhaps matching TRBD1 (6 bases). The CDR3 nucleotides are TGTGCCAGCAGCCCCGACAGGAACTATGGCTACACCTTC. This sequence encodes CASSPDRNYGYTF.